The 26 T cell receptor beta chains given below trace back to one sample, sequenced in a study of cytomegalovirus exposure and HLA in healthy donors. Amplification used 60 Vbeta primers and 13 Jbeta primers. Profiled with immunoSEQ multiplex PCR; TCRdb holds only in-frame clones, not every one. Here the sample spans some 180,000 clones, over 80% being singletons. The material sequenced was PBMCs. Every receptor here comes from a man aged 40-55 years in good health and CMV-seronegative.

This chain uses TRBV7-8 with TRBJ2-7; TRBD1 agrees at 7 bases. From germline, CDR1 is SGHVS and CDR2 FQNEAQ. Trimming at V came to 7 bases and at J to 3 bases, leaving 6 bases not matched to a gene. The CDR3 runs to 13 residues. CDR3 amino acids: CASKLGQNYEQYF. CDR3 bases: TGTGCCAGCAAGTTGGGACAGAACTACGAGCAGTACTTC. Looking up the rest from reference TRBV7-8 and TRBJ2-7 gives the full variable domain: GAGVSQSPRYKVAKRGQDVALRCDPISGHVSLFWYQQALGQGPEFLTYFQNEAQLDKSGLPSDRFFAERPEGSVSTLKIQRTQQEDSAVYLCASKLGQNYEQYFGPGTRLTVT.

The chain links TRBV28 to TRBJ1-4; 7 bases align to TRBD1. Germline CDR1 MDHEN, CDR2 SYDVKM. The junction had 7 bases not matched to a gene; V was cut back by 3 bases and J by 6 bases. CDR3 length: 15 residues. The CDR3 coding sequence is TGTGCCAGCAGTTTTCCACAGGGGATGGATGAAAAACTGTTTTTT. Translated, it gives CASSFPQGMDEKLFF.

The rearrangement uses TRBV6-5 and TRBJ2-7; 9 nucleotides line up with TRBD1. The CDR3 covers 15 residues. Germline V gives CDR1 MNHEY, CDR2 SVGAGI. V was pared by 0 bases and J by 4 bases, with 4 bases of the junction left unmatched. CDR3 nucleotide sequence: TGTGCCAGCAGTTACTCTCCGGGACAGGGATACGAGCAGTACTTC. It translates to CASSYSPGQGYEQYF.

This chain joins TRBV7-2 and TRBJ2-7; TRBD1 matches 7 bases. With V trimmed by 5 bases and J by 3 bases, 7 bases remained unmatched. The CDR3 is 14 residues long. The germline CDR1 and CDR2 sequences are SGHTA and FQGNSA. This chain's CDR3 is CASSHTRDSYEQYF. CDR3 coding DNA: TGTGCCAGCAGCCACACCCGGGACAGCTACGAGCAGTACTTC.

V and J are TRBV4-1 and TRBJ2-3; 8 nucleotides align to TRBD2. The CDR3 consists of 17 residues. J lost 4 bases, V lost 3 bases, and 12 bases had no gene match. Looked up from germline, CDR1 is MGHRA and CDR2 is YSYEKL. The CDR3 sequence: CASSQQGRGGSADTQYF. The CDR3 DNA follows: TGCGCCAGCAGCCAGCAGGGCCGGGGGGGCTCGGCAGATACGCAGTATTTT.

The chain is built from TRBV9 and TRBJ2-3; tentative D call: TRBD2 (5 bases). The CDR3 is 15 amino acids. V lost 1 base and J 0 bases, leaving 9 bases between the germline ends. Per the germline V gene, CDR1 is SGDLS and CDR2 is YYNGEE. CDR3 DNA: TGTGCCAGCAGCGTATTCCCGGGGAGCACAGATACGCAGTATTTT. It translates to CASSVFPGSTDTQYF.

The V and J genes are TRBV28 and TRBJ2-7; the D gene is possibly TRBD2 (6 bases). From germline, CDR1 is MDHEN and CDR2 SYDVKM. The V gene lost 7 bases and the J gene lost 2 bases, with 15 bases spanning the gap. This CDR3 is 14 amino acids long. In DNA, the CDR3 is TGTGCCAGCACAACCGGCGGGGTTCCCTACGAGCAGTACTTC. Its protein product is CASTTGGVPYEQYF.

This chain connects TRBV7-3 to TRBJ2-5; perhaps TRBD2 as D (7 bases). CDR3 length: 16 amino acids. CDR1 is SGHTA and CDR2 is FQGTGA in the germline V gene. Deletions cut 1 base from V and 1 base from J, with 13 bases between. The CDR3 reads CASSLNRAGAQETQYF. In DNA, the CDR3 is TGTGCCAGCAGCTTAAACCGGGCGGGGGCCCAAGAGACCCAGTACTTC.

The chain recombines TRBV27 with TRBJ1-1; 9 bases map to TRBD1. Germline lookup yields CDR1 MNHEY and CDR2 SMNVEV (reference sequence). The junction had 5 bases not matched to a gene; V was cut back by 5 bases and J by 4 bases. The CDR3 runs 14 residues. DNA of the CDR3: TGTGCCAGCAGTCTGTACAGGGGGCGCACTGAAGCTTTCTTT. Residues: CASSLYRGRTEAFF.

The chain carries TRBV28 and TRBJ1-5, with TRBD1 as a possible D gene (5 bases). Trimming took off 3 bases at V and 6 bases at J, with 18 bases between the two ends. The CDR3 is 16 residues long. Germline CDR1 MDHEN, CDR2 SYDVKM. DNA for the CDR3: TGTGCCAGCAGTTTTACCGGCAGGGACGGGAGTCAGCCCCAGCATTTT. This encodes CASSFTGRDGSQPQHF.

The table lists this clone with a count of one. V is TRBV30 and J is TRBJ2-5; possibly TRBD2 for D (6 bases). Germline V gene data show CDR1 as GTSNPN and CDR2 as SVGIG (reference sequence). The germline V and J ends were trimmed by 2 bases and 5 bases, with 9 bases remaining between them. This CDR3 region has 12 residues. The CDR3 DNA is TGTGCCTGGAGTTGGGGGGAGGAGACCCAGTACTTC. Protein: CAWSWGEETQYF.

The gene calls are TRBV6-1 and TRBJ2-1, with D possibly being TRBD2 (6 bases). The ends were cut back, 6 bases at V and 1 base at J, with 13 bases in the middle. CDR1 and CDR2 (germline): MNHNS, SASEGT. The CDR3 is 15 residues long. The DNA of the CDR3 is TGTGCCAGCAGAAGGGGACTGGAGTCCTACAATGAGCAGTTCTTC. Its translation: CASRRGLESYNEQFF.

The chain uses TRBV6-5 and TRBJ2-3; TRBD1 matches at 9 bases. From germline, CDR1 is MNHEY and CDR2 SVGAGI. Germline trimming cut 0 bases from V and 3 bases from J; bases unmatched to any gene: 1. This CDR3 region has 15 residues. The CDR3 nucleotides read TGTGCCAGCAGTTACTCGGGGACAGGGACAGATACGCAGTATTTT. It translates to CASSYSGTGTDTQYF.

The V and J genes are TRBV29-1 and TRBJ1-2, with 7 positions matching TRBD1. From germline, CDR1 is SQVTM and CDR2 ANQGSEA. The CDR3 covers 13 residues. V was pared by 6 bases and J by 4 bases, with 8 bases of the junction left unmatched. In nucleotides, the CDR3 is TGCAGCGTCGCTCGGGACAGATCCTATGGCTACACCTTC. Its translation is CSVARDRSYGYTF.

This chain links TRBV28 with TRBJ1-3, with 11 bases that match TRBD1. V lost 4 bases, J lost 7 bases, and 9 bases stayed unmatched. In germline, CDR1 is MDHEN, CDR2 SYDVKM. This CDR3 contains 16 residues. CDR3 DNA: TGTGCCAGCAGTTCCTCCGGGACAGGGGGAAGGAACACCATATATTTT. This translates into CASSSSGTGGRNTIYF.

Details on this clone: The sample has other DNA sequences that encode this CDR3 too. The rearrangement links TRBV5-1 to TRBJ1-5; perhaps TRBD1 as D (6 bases). Germline V gene lookup returns CDR1 SGHRS and CDR2 YFSETQ. The CDR3 is made up of 14 amino acids. V shed 4 bases and J shed 4 bases, with 12 bases lying between them. The CDR3 is CASSPEGGNQPQHF. The CDR3 DNA is TGCGCCAGCAGCCCAGAGGGGGGGAATCAGCCCCAGCATTTT.

CDR3 in DNA: TGTGCCAGCAGTTTATCCCAACGGGGGAGTTGGGCCTATGAGCAGTTCTTC. It codes for CASSLSQRGSWAYEQFF. The chain is built from TRBV27 and TRBJ2-1; weak D call: TRBD2 (6 bases). The germline V gene has CDR1 MNHEY and CDR2 SMNVEV (reference sequence). CDR3 size: 17 residues. V was pared by 0 bases and J by 8 bases, with 20 bases between.

The gene calls are TRBV19 and TRBJ1-3; D may be TRBD1 (6 bases). V was clipped by 6 bases and J by 0 bases, with 18 bases between them. CDR3 length: 17 residues. CDR1 and CDR2 (germline): LNHDA, SQIVND (reference sequence). In nucleotides, the CDR3 is TGTGCCAGTAGGGAAGACGGGGGGCTGGCCTCTGGAAACACCATATATTTT. This encodes CASREDGGLASGNTIYF.

This chain uses TRBV28 with TRBJ1-2, with 7 bases lining up with TRBD1. After removal of 6 bases from V and 8 bases from J, the junction contained 9 bases not matched to a gene. The CDR3 length is 13 residues. CDR1 MDHEN and CDR2 SYDVKM come from the germline V gene. The CDR3 DNA reads as TGTGCCAGCAGACTAGACAGGGAAAGGGGCTACACCTTC. Its translation is CASRLDRERGYTF.

The rearrangement uses TRBV11-2 and TRBJ2-2; TRBD2 might be the D (6 bases). Germline CDR1 and CDR2: SGHAT and FQNNGV. Trimming cost V 2 bases and J 4 bases, with 23 bases left between them. CDR3 size: 19 residues. The CDR3 loop is CASSLFSGRGAISTGELFF. As DNA, the CDR3 is TGTGCCAGCAGCTTATTTTCCGGACGCGGGGCAATTTCCACCGGGGAGCTGTTTTTT.

V is TRBV7-3 and J is TRBJ2-2; TRBD1 is a possible D gene (5 bases). CDR3 length: 15 amino acids. The germline V gene has CDR1 SGHTA and CDR2 FQGTGA. Trimming removed 2 bases at V and 5 bases at J, with 12 bases between. CDR3 residues: CASSLRAGLTGELFF. DNA for the CDR3: TGTGCCAGCAGCTTACGGGCAGGGTTGACCGGGGAGCTGTTTTTT.

The chain carries TRBV7-2 and TRBJ2-5, with TRBD1 identical over 7 bases. The CDR3 covers 14 residues. V trimming: 2 bases; J trimming: 5 bases; junction bases outside the gene matches: 5. Germline V gene sequence: CDR1 SGHTA, CDR2 FQGNSA. The CDR3 nucleotides are TGTGCCAGCAGCTTACTCAACAGGGGCGAGACCCAGTACTTC. It specifies CASSLLNRGETQYF.

This chain joins TRBV7-3 and TRBJ1-1; tentative D call: TRBD1 (5 bases). CDR1 and CDR2 from the germline V gene are SGHTA and FQGTGA. The CDR3 length is 15 residues. The V and J ends lost 3 bases and 1 base respectively, with 12 bases between them. CDR3 region: CASSFGGGGNTEAFF. In DNA, the CDR3 is TGTGCCAGCAGCTTTGGGGGGGGAGGGAACACTGAAGCTTTCTTT.

The chain carries TRBV7-2 and TRBJ1-5; D remains unclear. Germline CDR1 is SGHTA and CDR2 is FQGNSA. V was pared by 4 bases and J by 1 base, with 20 bases between. This CDR3 has 18 amino acids. The CDR3 DNA reads TGTGCCAGCAGCTCCGGTAATCTCGCCCGGGGAAGCAATCAGCCCCAGCATTTT. It encodes CASSSGNLARGSNQPQHF.

The chain joins TRBV19 to TRBJ2-1, with a possible D match to TRBD1 (5 bases). From germline, CDR1 is LNHDA and CDR2 SQIVND (reference sequence). V was clipped by 7 bases and J by 6 bases, with 13 bases between them. This CDR3 has 13 residues. The DNA of the CDR3 is TGTGCCAGTACCGAAATTCAGGGCAATGAGCAGTTCTTC. Translated: CASTEIQGNEQFF.

The chain carries TRBV5-1 and TRBJ2-1; a possible D gene is TRBD2 (6 bases). CDR1 and CDR2 from the germline V gene are SGHRS and YFSETQ. V was shortened by 3 bases and J by 6 bases, with 16 bases between the two germline ends. CDR3 length: 15 residues. The CDR3, as DNA: TGCGCCAGCAGCTCAGTTGCGGTCGGGAGCAATGAGCAGTTCTTC. This translates into CASSSVAVGSNEQFF.